The clone carrying this TCR beta chain was seen repeatedly, ten times or more. Its target is unknown. The data were obtained in a study of identical twins' blood T cells. About the research overall: Roughly 6 alpha and about 6 beta libraries together yielded about 46 million reads. Study-wide results and limits: Environmental influences on twin similarity could not be excluded. Twins reportedly had markedly more similar V usage than unrelated donors, even among out-of-frame TCRbeta clonotypes.

Reared together, all three twin pairs probably met the same infectious agents and vaccines. Germline loops: CDR1 SGDLS, CDR2 YYNGEE. The CDR3 has 14 residues. With 6 bases clipped from V and 3 bases from J, the junction kept 8 bases outside the gene matches. Using its own MiXCR run on the 5' RACE reads, TCRdb lists one record per CDR3 protein. The sample contains roughly 380,000 distinct CDR3 sequences, roughly 30% of which appear only once. The sequenced material came from PBMCs. The gene calls are TRBV9 and TRBJ2-5, with 7 bases matching TRBD2. The receptor was derived from a woman aged 18 to 50 in good health. This chain's CDR3 is CASNLAGHEETQYF. CDR3 DNA: TGTGCCAGCAACTTAGCGGGTCATGAAGAGACCCAGTACTTC.